The 16 T cell receptor beta chains below come from one sample, sequenced in a study of T-cell reconstitution after alpha-beta-depleted transplantation in children. Preparation of the TCRbeta library used unique molecular identifiers. TCRdb redid the calling of the PCR reads with MiXCR, one entry per CDR3 protein. The table lists 400,000 to 500,000 distinct CDR3 sequences, roughly a tenth of them singletons. Sequences were derived from PBMCs from the stem cell graft donor, sampled from the stem cell graft. Receptors originate from a human donor who donated a stem cell graft to a child with acute myeloid leukemia.

The V call is TRBV6-1, the J call TRBJ2-7; 13 bases match TRBD2. This CDR3 has 15 residues. Per the germline V gene, CDR1 is MNHNS and CDR2 is SASEGT. The V segment lost 6 bases and the J segment 4 bases; nucleotides outside the gene matches: 6. The chain's CDR3 is CASRGLAGEGYEQYF. The CDR3, as DNA: TGTGCCAGCAGAGGACTAGCGGGAGAGGGGTACGAGCAGTACTTC.

This clonotype was seen at least ten times. The gene calls are TRBV4-1 and TRBJ2-1; 7 positions match TRBD1. Germline CDR1 and CDR2: MGHRA and YSYEKL. The CDR3 has 15 residues. After removal of 1 base from V and 7 bases from J, the junction contained 7 bases not matched to a gene. The CDR3 DNA sequence: TGCGCCAGCAGCCAAGGACAGGGACCTTGGAATGAGCAGTTCTTC. It is translated as CASSQGQGPWNEQFF.

This clonotype was detected only a few times. The CDR3 nucleotides are TGTGCCAGCAGCTTGGGAGGGACAGGGGGCCGGGTGCGTCAGCCCCAGCATTTT. Protein sequence: CASSLGGTGGRVRQPQHF. The chain uses TRBV5-6 and TRBJ1-5; 12 nucleotides align to TRBD1. This CDR3 contains 18 residues. Germline trimming cut 0 bases from V and 6 bases from J; bases unmatched to any gene: 10. The germline V gene encodes CDR1 SGHDT and CDR2 YYEEEE.

This clonotype was counted between two and nine times. This chain uses TRBV12-3 or TRBV12-4 with TRBJ1-2; no clear D gene. This CDR3 spans 13 amino acids. With 3 bases removed from V and 4 bases from J, the gap between germline ends came to 9 bases. The CDR3 region has the DNA TGTGCCAGCAGTTTTGGGAGTACCTATGGCTACACCTTC. Translating gives CASSFGSTYGYTF.

The chain joins TRBV20-1 to TRBJ2-3; TRBD2 matches 12 bases. This CDR3 is 14 amino acids long. Germline CDR1 reads DFQATT; CDR2 reads SNEGSKA (reference sequence). The junction had 8 bases not matched to a gene; V was cut back by 3 bases and J by 10 bases. The CDR3 DNA follows: TGCAGTGCTAGGGAGACTAGCGGGAGTTCTCCGCAGTATTTT. This translates into CSARETSGSSPQYF.

This clonotype was counted at least ten times. The CDR3 reads CASSLVGPTTDTQYF. The CDR3, as DNA: TGTGCCAGCAGCTTAGTGGGCCCTACCACAGATACGCAGTATTTT. The chain links TRBV11-2 to TRBJ2-3; D gene ambiguous. The germline V and J ends were trimmed by 1 base and 2 bases, with 10 bases remaining between them. This CDR3 is 15 amino acids long. Germline CDR1 and CDR2: SGHAT and FQNNGV.

This clonotype has only a few counts. This chain connects TRBV7-9 to TRBJ2-1; 10 bases agree with TRBD2. Germline CDR1 SEHNR, CDR2 FQNEAQ (reference sequence). Trimming cost V 10 bases and J 5 bases; bases outside gene matches: 11. This CDR3 has 15 amino acids. The DNA of the CDR3 is TGTGCCACCTCCCGGCAACTAGCGGGAAACAATGAGCAGTTCTTC. Protein: CATSRQLAGNNEQFF.

This clonotype appeared a few times. This chain uses TRBV6-1 with TRBJ2-1, with 12 positions matching TRBD1. CDR3 size: 16 residues. The germline V gene encodes CDR1 MNHNS and CDR2 SASEGT. The trim removed 2 bases at V and 8 bases at J, leaving 7 bases unmatched. The CDR3 DNA reads as TGTGCCAGCAGTGAATCCGGGACAGGGGGCCTTTATGAGCAGTTCTTC. It yields the protein CASSESGTGGLYEQFF.

The V call is TRBV12-3 or TRBV12-4, the J call TRBJ2-4; TRBD1 might be the D (6 bases). The CDR3 runs to 14 residues. The V end was cut by 6 bases, the J end by 6 bases, with 15 bases between. In DNA, the CDR3 is TGTGCCAGCAGGGAAGGGGGATTAGTAAACATTCAGTACTTC. Translating it yields CASREGGLVNIQYF.

V and J are TRBV18 and TRBJ1-2; D is uncertain. The CDR3 sequence is 15 residues long. Germline-derived CDR1 and CDR2 are KGHSH and LQKENI. V lost 2 bases to trimming and J lost 13 bases, with 23 bases between them. This CDR3 is CASSPWGDFRLGLTF. The DNA for the CDR3 is TGTGCCAGCTCACCATGGGGAGACTTCCGCCTGGGTCTCACCTTC. Full variable domain (missing parts from reference TRBV18 and TRBJ1-2): NAGVMQNPRHLVRRRGQEARLRCSPMKGHSHVYWYRQLPEEGLKFMVYLQKENIIDESGMPKERFSAEFPKEGPSILRIQQVVRGDSAAYFCASSPWGDFRLGLTFGSGTRLTVV.

The V call is TRBV24-1, the J call TRBJ2-5; 10 bases map to TRBD2. The CDR3 has 15 residues. The V and J ends lost 7 bases and 5 bases, in that order; junction bases with no gene match: 9. Per germline, CDR1 KGHDR and CDR2 SFDVKD. The CDR3 region is CATSKRGGPEETQYF. The CDR3 DNA sequence: TGTGCCACCAGCAAGCGGGGGGGGCCAGAGGAGACCCAGTACTTC.

This clonotype was seen at least ten times. The chain is built from TRBV6-1 and TRBJ2-3, with 7 bases fitting TRBD2. With V trimmed by 8 bases and J by 2 bases, 10 bases remained unmatched. This CDR3 contains 15 residues. Germline loops: CDR1 MNHNS, CDR2 SASEGT. The DNA for the CDR3 is TGTGCCAGCCACCCGACTAGCCCGCTCACAGATACGCAGTATTTT. It is translated as CASHPTSPLTDTQYF.

The chain couples TRBV4-1 to TRBJ2-3, with 8 bases lining up with TRBD2. Germline V lookup: CDR1 MGHRA, CDR2 YSYEKL. Trimming at V came to 6 bases and at J to 4 bases, leaving 9 bases not matched to a gene. The CDR3 runs to 15 residues. The CDR3 is CASRSGAGDADTQYF. The CDR3 DNA is TGCGCCAGCAGGTCCGGAGCGGGAGACGCAGATACGCAGTATTTT.

This chain links TRBV7-8 with TRBJ1-2; 10 nucleotides align to TRBD1. The germline V gene encodes CDR1 SGHVS and CDR2 FQNEAQ. This CDR3 spans 17 amino acids. V gave up 4 bases and J gave up 7 bases; unmatched junction bases: 15. The CDR3 loop is CASSSGQGRISLSGYTF. CDR3 DNA sequence: TGTGCCAGCAGCTCGGGACAGGGGAGGATATCTTTGTCTGGCTACACCTTC.

The chain carries TRBV12-3 or TRBV12-4 and TRBJ2-1; the match to TRBD2 covers 10 bases. The V and J ends lost 1 base and 8 bases, in that order; junction bases with no gene match: 5. This CDR3 contains 15 residues. The CDR3 spells CASSLGTSGIDEQFF. For the CDR3, the DNA is TGTGCCAGCAGTTTAGGTACTAGCGGGATCGATGAGCAGTTCTTC.

This clonotype has only a few counts. The genes are TRBV6-1 and TRBJ2-7; D gene uncertain. Germline CDR1 is MNHNS and CDR2 is SASEGT. The CDR3 is 11 amino acids. V dropped 2 bases and J dropped 6 bases, with 5 bases sitting between them. CDR3 protein: CASSESGEQYF. Written as DNA, the CDR3 is TGTGCCAGCAGTGAATCGGGCGAGCAGTACTTC.